This T cell receptor (beta chain) is drawn from a study of cytomegalovirus exposure and HLA in healthy donors. The CDR3 length is 14 residues. In germline, CDR1 is SGHNT, CDR2 YENEEA. The junction had 2 bases not matched to a gene; V was cut back by 1 base and J by 6 bases. Study-wide points: Sequencing probably produced one cluster of sequence variants that were highly shared. Earlier findings revealed that most TCR beta V segments proved productive either about 87% or about 30% of the time. Trimming of TCR beta V- and J-genes showed a link, identified in a later analysis, to a missense DCLRE1C variant.

This clone was recorded once. The antigen is unknown. Vbeta (60) and Jbeta (13) primers were used in the PCR. Sequenced by immunoSEQ multiplex PCR; TCRdb stores in-frame clones only, minus some. The table records fewer than 200,000 clones, more than 75% of them present only once. The clonotype was recovered from a girl aged 2 to 10 in good health and CMV-seropositive. The sequencing input was PBMCs. The genes are TRBV11-3 and TRBJ2-1; 8 bases fit TRBD1. The CDR3 sequence: CASSLGQGFNEQFF. CDR3 sequence (DNA): TGTGCCAGCAGCTTAGGACAGGGGTTCAATGAGCAGTTCTTC.